Listed below are T cell receptor beta chains from one sample, sequenced in a study of blood T cell repertoires in COVID-19. Here immunoSEQ multiplex PCR was the method, and the copy in TCRdb shows in-frame clones only, minus some. The table includes 130,000 to 150,000 clones, 80% to 90% detected once. Sample: PBMCs or T cells enriched from blood (not recorded which). The source of these receptors is a man in his 60s who had recovered from COVID-19. The CDR3 runs from the conserved cysteine through the conserved F or W. Fields, in order: clone size, J gene, D gene, V gene, CDR3 protein, CDR3 DNA. The D gene is left open where the match is weak. The size field is filled for only some rows; it gives once, few, many or a size class.

- | TRBJ2-5 | - | TRBV3-1/TRBV3-2 | CASSHPRGQETQYF | TGTGCCAGCAGCCATCCCAGGGGCCAAGAGACCCAGTACTTC
- | TRBJ1-5 | TRBD1 | TRBV12-5 | CASGWTGKNQPQHF | TGTGCTAGTGGTTGGACAGGGAAAAATCAGCCCCAGCATTTT
- | TRBJ1-6 | - | TRBV10-3 | CAISEAGAGATSPLHF | TGTGCCATCAGTGAGGCGGGGGCAGGGGCTACTTCACCCCTCCACTTT
- | TRBJ1-3 | - | TRBV5-6 | CASSSDSFPGNTIYF | TGTGCCAGCAGCTCCGACAGTTTTCCTGGAAACACCATATATTTT
- | TRBJ1-5 | - | TRBV30 | CAWSPTDNQPQHF | TGTGCCTGGAGTCCGACAGACAATCAGCCCCAGCATTTT
- | TRBJ2-7 | TRBD2 | TRBV6-5 | CASSMYSGGQYEQYF | TGTGCCAGCAGTATGTATAGCGGGGGCCAATACGAGCAGTACTTC
- | TRBJ1-3 | - | TRBV19 | CASSRGNSGNTIYF | TGTGCCAGTAGCCGAGGCAACTCTGGAAACACCATATATTTT
- | TRBJ2-6 | TRBD2 | TRBV18 | CASSPRLAGGLSGANVLTF | TGTGCCAGCTCTCCAAGACTAGCGGGGGGGCTCTCTGGGGCCAACGTCCTGACTTTC
- | TRBJ2-3 | - | TRBV6-2/TRBV6-3 | CASSYSTGGYQSTDTQYF | TGTGCCAGCAGTTACTCGACGGGGGGCTATCAAAGCACAGATACGCAGTATTTT
- | TRBJ1-5 | - | TRBV5-1 | CASSFRGGNQPQHF | TGCGCCAGCAGCTTCAGGGGAGGCAATCAGCCCCAGCATTTT
- | TRBJ2-7 | - | TRBV11-3 | CASSLGGGGIGYEQYF | TGTGCCAGCAGCTTAGGAGGAGGCGGTATCGGGTACGAGCAGTACTTC
- | TRBJ2-7 | TRBD2 | TRBV15 | CATSPGGGPTYEQYF | TGTGCCACCAGCCCCGGGGGGGGGCCCACCTACGAGCAGTACTTC
- | TRBJ1-3 | - | TRBV14 | CASSHRRDARFSGNTIYF | TGTGCCAGCAGCCACAGGCGAGACGCACGATTCTCTGGAAACACCATATATTTT
- | TRBJ2-1 | TRBD2 | TRBV28 | CASSLLGLAGGYNEQFF | TGTGCCAGCAGTTTACTGGGACTAGCGGGAGGCTACAATGAGCAGTTCTTC
- | TRBJ2-2 | - | TRBV18 | CASSPDRTNTGELFF | TGTGCCAGCTCACCAGACAGGACGAACACCGGGGAGCTGTTTTTT
- | TRBJ1-6 | - | TRBV19 | CASTQGSRENSPLHF | TGTGCCAGTACCCAAGGGAGCCGGGAGAATTCACCCCTCCACTTT
- | TRBJ1-2 | - | TRBV14 | CASSQALGWGYTF | TGTGCCAGCAGCCAAGCGCTGGGCTGGGGCTACACCTTC
- | TRBJ2-5 | - | TRBV3-1/TRBV3-2 | CASSRLNRALGETQYF | TGTGCCAGCAGCCGTTTAAACAGGGCGTTAGGGGAGACCCAGTACTTC
- | TRBJ1-4 | - | TRBV28 | CASCWGANEKLFF | TGTGCCAGCTGCTGGGGGGCTAATGAAAAACTGTTTTTT
- | TRBJ1-1 | - | TRBV9 | CASSVYSGTEAFF | TGTGCCAGCAGCGTTTACAGCGGGACTGAAGCTTTCTTT
- | TRBJ1-5 | TRBD1 | TRBV6-5 | CATTGGPNQPQHF | TGTGCGACTACAGGGGGGCCTAATCAGCCCCAGCATTTT
few | TRBJ1-1 | TRBD1 | TRBV19 | CASSINGQGLSEAFF | TGTGCCAGTAGTATAAATGGACAGGGACTCTCTGAAGCTTTCTTT
- | TRBJ1-6 | TRBD1 | TRBV7-8 | CASDTTGALSSYNSPLHF | TGTGCCAGCGATACGACAGGGGCCTTGAGCTCCTATAATTCACCCCTCCACTTT
- | TRBJ1-2 | - | TRBV3-1/TRBV3-2 | CASSQGWAAGGYTF | TGTGCCAGCAGCCAAGGGTGGGCAGCCGGTGGCTACACCTTC
- | TRBJ2-2 | - | TRBV25-1 | CASSEWAGESNTGELFF | TGTGCCAGCAGTGAATGGGCAGGGGAATCGAACACCGGGGAGCTGTTTTTT
- | TRBJ2-4 | TRBD1 | TRBV5-1 | CASNPGTVIAKNIQYF | TGCGCCAGCAACCCAGGGACAGTTATAGCCAAAAACATTCAGTACTTC
- | TRBJ2-7 | - | TRBV5-4 | CASSLVEGAGEQYF | TGTGCCAGCAGCTTGGTTGAGGGCGCGGGAGAGCAGTACTTC
- | TRBJ2-1 | TRBD2 | TRBV3-1/TRBV3-2 | CASSHPPGLAGGLTVNEQFF | TGTGCCAGCAGCCATCCGCCGGGACTAGCGGGGGGGCTTACGGTAAATGAGCAGTTCTTC
once | TRBJ2-3 | - | TRBV3-1/TRBV3-2 | CASSQERFGGSSTDTQYF | TGTGCCAGCAGCCAAGAACGCTTCGGGGGATCTAGCACAGATACGCAGTATTTT
- | TRBJ2-3 | TRBD2 | TRBV24-1 | CATSLAGAHDTQYF | TGTGCCACCTCACTAGCGGGGGCCCACGATACGCAGTATTTT
- | TRBJ2-7 | TRBD1 | TRBV20-1 | CSASSLSDRVISYEQYF | TGCAGTGCTAGTTCCCTAAGCGACAGGGTGATTTCCTACGAGCAGTACTTC
few | TRBJ2-7 | - | TRBV9 | CASSVTGTTGEQYF | TGTGCCAGCAGCGTAACGGGGACAACGGGAGAGCAGTACTTC
few | TRBJ1-2 | - | TRBV4-2 | CASSQASGSYGYTF | TGTGCCAGCAGCCAAGCCTCCGGGAGCTATGGCTACACCTTC
few | TRBJ1-2 | - | TRBV27 | CASSLTGLNYGYTF | TGTGCCAGCAGTTTAACAGGGTTGAATTATGGCTACACCTTC
- | TRBJ2-7 | - | TRBV7-9 | CASSSLEGRVYEQYF | TGTGCCAGCAGCTCATTAGAGGGTAGAGTCTACGAGCAGTACTTC
- | TRBJ1-1 | TRBD1 | TRBV10-3 | CAFGTGKNTEAFF | TGTGCATTCGGGACAGGAAAGAACACTGAAGCTTTCTTT
- | TRBJ1-2 | - | TRBV28 | CASSFSVSYGYTF | TGTGCCAGCAGTTTTTCTGTCAGCTATGGCTACACCTTC
once | TRBJ2-1 | TRBD2 | TRBV4-1 | CASSQNSGQSSYNEQFF | TGCGCCAGCAGCCAAAATAGCGGGCAGAGCTCCTACAATGAGCAGTTCTTC
- | TRBJ1-6 | - | TRBV10-2 | CASSVDMVNSPLHF | TGCGCCAGCAGTGTTGACATGGTAAATTCACCCCTCCACTTT
- | TRBJ1-6 | TRBD1 | TRBV9 | CASSNRMGQGMNSPLHF | TGTGCCAGCAGCAACCGGATGGGACAGGGGATGAATTCACCCCTCCACTTT
- | TRBJ1-6 | TRBD1 | TRBV5-8 | CASSRSPGQGIGYSPLHF | TGTGCCAGCAGCCGGAGCCCGGGACAGGGAATAGGGTATTCACCCCTCCACTTT
- | TRBJ1-2 | TRBD1 | TRBV2 | CASSEYDGAGGGYTF | TGTGCCAGCAGTGAATACGACGGGGCAGGGGGAGGCTACACCTTC
- | TRBJ2-3 | - | TRBV2 | CASRASGYGRDTQYF | TGTGCCAGCAGGGCCTCGGGATACGGGAGAGATACGCAGTATTTT
few | TRBJ1-5 | TRBD1 | TRBV19 | CASSRLQGGGQPQHF | TGTGCCAGTAGTAGGCTACAGGGGGGTGGACAGCCCCAGCATTTT
- | TRBJ1-2 | - | TRBV15 | CATSRNAGYGYTF | TGTGCCACCAGCAGAAACGCGGGTTATGGCTACACCTTC
- | TRBJ2-5 | - | TRBV3-1/TRBV3-2 | CASSPLDSSEQETQYF | TGTGCCAGCAGCCCCTTGGATTCTAGCGAACAAGAGACCCAGTACTTC
- | TRBJ1-4 | - | TRBV5-1 | CASSHASLQGINEKLFF | TGCGCCAGCAGCCACGCGTCCCTACAGGGTATTAACGAAAAACTGTTTTTT
- | TRBJ2-4 | - | TRBV15 | CAISAGQEGIQYF | TGTGCCATTTCAGCTGGACAGGAGGGCATTCAGTACTTC
- | TRBJ2-7 | TRBD1 | TRBV5-4 | CASSNPGTGVYEQYF | TGTGCCAGCAGCAATCCCGGGACAGGGGTTTACGAGCAGTACTTC
- | TRBJ1-6 | - | TRBV9 | CASSVVVDSPLHF | TGTGCCAGCAGCGTAGTAGTGGATTCACCCCTCCACTTT
- | TRBJ1-1 | - | TRBV13 | CASSRQLEAFF | TGTGCCAGCAGCCGCCAACTTGAAGCTTTCTTT
- | TRBJ1-1 | - | TRBV10-2 | CASSRGTEAFF | TGCGCCAGCAGTCGGGGAACTGAAGCTTTCTTT